This T cell receptor beta chain was identified in a study of early T cells in non-severe SARS-CoV-2 infection. Across the whole study: Sequencing of bulk RNA from unsorted whole blood was done, without chain pairing.

The sample holds many counts of this clonotype. What it binds is unknown. Researchers attached unique molecular identifiers to individual cDNA molecules. TCRdb called the 5' RACE reads again in MiXCR, with one record for every CDR3 protein. The sample consists of some 45,000 distinct CDR3 sequences, over 3% of them appearing once. Study-wide points: Anti-spike CD8 responses were favored in VDJdb matching, and private and CD4 specificities were missed.

The CDR3 consists of 16 residues. Germline loops: CDR1 MNHEY, CDR2 SMNVEV (reference sequence). J was trimmed by 1 base and V by 3 bases; bases with no gene match: 5. The chain combines TRBV27 with TRBJ1-5, with TRBD1 matching over 8 bases. The sequenced sample was whole blood. This clonotype was sampled from an adult who was a healthcare worker with PCR-confirmed SARS-CoV-2 infection or an uninfected control (not recorded which). This CDR3 is CASSLTGVSSNQPQHF. The CDR3 region has the DNA TGTGCCAGCAGTTTGACAGGGGTTTCGAGCAATCAGCCCCAGCATTTT.